This T cell receptor (beta chain) was recovered during a study of spatial heterogeneity in lung cancer. On the study more broadly: Alpha-chain sequences were consistently detected in smaller numbers than beta-chain sequences.

Time point in this sample: sample taken at primary tumor resection. Whole RNA came from tumor, nontumor lung or frozen PBMC and was sequenced without being sorted. The donors, 72 patients with untreated early-stage non-small cell lung cancer, provided the samples. V lost 0 bases, J lost 3 bases, and 12 bases lay in between. Looked up from germline, CDR1 is LGHNA and CDR2 is YNFKEQ. CDR3 length equals 16 residues. TCRdb ran MiXCR on the 5' RACE reads and lists one entry per CDR3 protein. The sample shows tens of thousands of distinct CDR3 sequences, about an eighth of them seen only once. This clonotype showed up just a few times.

The chain uses TRBV4-2 and TRBJ1-3; D gene ambiguous. The receptor's source is a male donor with early-stage non-small cell lung cancer. The sequencing used PBMCs, collected at surgery. CDR3 sequence reads: CASSQDFGINGNTIYF. CDR3 sequence (DNA): TGTGCCAGCAGCCAAGATTTTGGGATTAATGGAAACACCATATATTTT.